These 6 T cell receptor beta chains came from one sample sequenced in a study of blood T cell repertoires in COVID-19 (dated by TCRdb to between 2020 and 2021). Library generation was performed with the immunoSEQ multiplex PCR assay. TCRdb took this table from immuneACCESS and kept in-frame rearrangements with V and J called. Such tables lack part of the clones; where checked against another copy, unresolved V genes explain under half of the gap, and the rest is unexplained. The sample table lists some 54,000 clones, around 90% of them with a count of one. Around 2.3% of the sample is taken by the ten largest. The sample taken for sequencing was peripheral blood. The receptors stem from a man aged 60 to 75 with acute or convalescent COVID-19.

The gene calls are TRBV7-3 and TRBJ1-1; D gene uncertain. The V end was cut by 4 bases, the J end by 5 bases, with 11 bases between. In germline, CDR1 is SGHTA, CDR2 FQGTGA. The length of the CDR3 is 13 residues. The CDR3 protein is CASSSTQRTEAFF. The DNA for the CDR3 is TGTGCCAGCAGCTCTACGCAGAGGACTGAAGCTTTCTTT.

This clone has only one observation. The gene calls are TRBV19 and TRBJ2-5, with 7 nucleotides matching TRBD1. V dropped 3 bases and J dropped 5; count of bases not matched to a gene: 6. Germline loops: CDR1 LNHDA, CDR2 SQIVND (reference sequence). The CDR3 is made up of 14 amino acids. CDR3 protein: CASSISGGDETQYF. CDR3 in DNA: TGTGCCAGTAGTATCTCAGGGGGAGACGAGACCCAGTACTTC.

The chain couples TRBV27 to TRBJ2-7; the match to TRBD1 covers 9 bases. V dropped 0 bases and J dropped 5; count of bases not matched to a gene: 2. Germline-derived CDR1 and CDR2 are MNHEY and SMNVEV (reference sequence). The CDR3 is 14 amino acids. CDR3: CASSLSTGGNEQYF. CDR3 nucleotide sequence: TGTGCCAGCAGTTTATCGACAGGGGGTAACGAGCAGTACTTC.

The chain links TRBV6-2 or TRBV6-3 to TRBJ2-1; D remains unclear. The CDR3 contains 15 residues. Germline V CDR1 and CDR2: MNHEY, SVGEGT. V was cut by 5 bases and J by 0 bases, with 11 bases left in between. CDR3 DNA sequence: TGTGCCAGCAGTCCAGATGCTGGCTCCTACAATGAGCAGTTCTTC. Translating it yields CASSPDAGSYNEQFF.

The rearrangement joins TRBV29-1 to TRBJ1-1; the D is unclear. The V end lost 3 bases, the J end lost 1 base, and 6 bases lay between the germline ends. This CDR3 has 12 amino acids. Germline V lookup: CDR1 SQVTM, CDR2 ANQGSEA. CDR3 DNA sequence: TGCAGCGTTGACAACGGGAACACTGAAGCTTTCTTT. Its translation is CSVDNGNTEAFF.

The rearrangement uses TRBV6-2 or TRBV6-3 and TRBJ1-1, with D possibly matching TRBD1 (6 bases). The germline V gene encodes CDR1 MNHEY and CDR2 SVGEGT. This CDR3 region has 12 residues. Trimming took off 1 base at V and 7 bases at J, with 7 bases between the two ends. CDR3 protein: CASSYLQGEAFF. The CDR3 DNA reads as TGTGCCAGCAGTTACTTACAGGGTGAAGCTTTCTTT.